The 19 T cell receptor beta chains below come from one sample, sequenced in a study of T cell changes during pregnancy in multiple sclerosis. Using immunoSEQ multiplex PCR, the repertoire was profiled, and TCRdb retains in-frame clones only, with some absent. The sample records tens of thousands of clones, 90% to 95% being singletons. The starting material was peripheral blood, obtained in the second trimester of pregnancy. These receptors originate from a female donor in good health, enrolled as a control in a pregnancy study.

The V gene is TRBV27, the J gene TRBJ1-6, with D perhaps matching TRBD1 (5 bases). This CDR3 has 16 amino acids. The V end lost 2 bases, the J end lost 5 bases, and 13 bases lay between the germline ends. Germline CDR1 is MNHEY and CDR2 is SMNVEV (reference sequence). The CDR3 here is CASSLRTLIHNSPLHF. The CDR3 bases are TGTGCCAGCAGTTTAAGGACACTTATTCATAATTCACCCCTCCACTTT.

V usage is TRBV28 and J usage is TRBJ1-5; a possible D gene is TRBD1 (6 bases). Germline V gene sequence: CDR1 MDHEN, CDR2 SYDVKM. This CDR3 comprises 15 residues. V lost 6 bases and J 7 bases, leaving 19 bases between the germline ends. CDR3 DNA: TGTGCCAGCAGAAGGGGGAGACAGAGATTCCAGCCCCAGCATTTT. This gives the protein CASRRGRQRFQPQHF.

The chain joins TRBV11-2 to TRBJ2-1; 7 nucleotides match TRBD2. The germline gives CDR1 SGHAT, CDR2 FQNNGV. The CDR3 loop spans 16 amino acids. The V gene end was trimmed by 1 base and the J gene end by 2 bases; junction bases not matched to a gene: 5. CDR3 bases: TGTGCCAGCAGCTTAGGTCGGCGGGAGACCTACAATGAGCAGTTCTTC. Amino acids: CASSLGRRETYNEQFF.

The gene calls are TRBV5-1 and TRBJ1-2; D is perhaps TRBD1 (5 bases). The germline V and J ends were trimmed by 4 bases and 9 bases, with 13 bases remaining between them. There are 12 residues in the CDR3. Germline V gives CDR1 SGHRS, CDR2 YFSETQ. DNA of the CDR3: TGCGCCAGCAGCCCGGGACTACCAAGCTACACCTTC. It yields the protein CASSPGLPSYTF.

The chain has TRBV5-1 and TRBJ2-5; maybe TRBD2 (6 bases). V lost 3 bases to trimming and J lost 8 bases, with 14 bases between them. In germline, CDR1 is SGHRS, CDR2 YFSETQ. The CDR3 spans 13 residues. CDR3 nucleotide sequence: TGCGCCAGCAGCTCGGGAGACCGAGCAACCCAGTACTTC. This sequence encodes CASSSGDRATQYF.

The chain joins TRBV4-3 to TRBJ2-3; possibly TRBD2 for D (6 bases). Germline V gives CDR1 LGHNA, CDR2 YSLEER. The CDR3 length is 15 residues. Trimming pared 1 base from V and 1 base from J, leaving 9 bases between. CDR3 in DNA: TGCGCCAGCAGCCAAGCGGGACTCCGCACAGATACGCAGTATTTT. Residues: CASSQAGLRTDTQYF.

In nucleotides, the CDR3 is TGTGCCAGCAGCGCCAATTGGGACAGGGGGGAGGAGACCCAGTACTTC. Translation: CASSANWDRGEETQYF. The genes are TRBV9 and TRBJ2-5; TRBD1 aligns across 11 bases. Germline V gives CDR1 SGDLS, CDR2 YYNGEE. The CDR3 consists of 16 residues. Trimming removed 3 bases from V and 5 bases from J; junction bases left unmatched: 9.

This rearrangement joins TRBV2 to TRBJ2-7; weak D call: TRBD1 (6 bases). The CDR3 contains 13 residues. Trimming cost V 7 bases and J 4 bases, with 14 bases left between them. From germline, CDR1 is SNHLY and CDR2 FYNNEI. As DNA, the CDR3 is TGTGCCAGCACATCCGCAGGGGTTTACGAGCAGTACTTC. It is translated as CASTSAGVYEQYF.

This rearrangement joins TRBV29-1 to TRBJ1-2, with a weak D call TRBD1 (6 bases). V lost 5 bases, J lost 8 bases, and 12 bases lay in between. Germline V gene sequence: CDR1 SQVTM, CDR2 ANQGSEA. CDR3 length: 11 amino acids. CDR3 bases: TGCAGCGTTCTGTGGACAGACGGCTACACCTTC. Amino acids: CSVLWTDGYTF.

V gene TRBV29-1 combines with J gene TRBJ2-1; 9 bases are shared with TRBD2. The V and J ends lost 4 bases and 5 bases, in that order; junction bases with no gene match: 6. The CDR3 has 14 residues. Germline V gene lookup returns CDR1 SQVTM and CDR2 ANQGSEA. The CDR3 loop is CSVAPASGNNEQFF. In nucleotides, the CDR3 is TGCAGCGTTGCCCCAGCTAGCGGGAACAATGAGCAGTTCTTC.

CDR3 sequence (DNA): TGTGCCAGCAGATCAGCCGGGACTAGAGTCGGCAATGAGCAGTTCTTC. Its protein product is CASRSAGTRVGNEQFF. This chain joins TRBV28 and TRBJ2-1, with TRBD2 identical over 8 bases. V shed 6 bases, J shed 6 bases, and the junction held 13 bases outside the gene matches. In germline, CDR1 is MDHEN, CDR2 SYDVKM. The CDR3 contains 16 residues.

CDR3 sequence reads: CASSPYTGGRYNEQFF. The CDR3 DNA reads as TGTGCCAGCAGTCCCTACACAGGGGGCCGTTACAATGAGCAGTTCTTC. The chain couples TRBV28 to TRBJ2-1; 9 nucleotides align to TRBD1. CDR1 and CDR2 (germline): MDHEN, SYDVKM. The V segment lost 5 bases and the J segment 4 bases; nucleotides outside the gene matches: 9. The length of the CDR3 is 16 residues.

The chain couples TRBV11-1 to TRBJ2-3; tentative D call: TRBD1 (6 bases). Looked up from germline, CDR1 is SGHAT and CDR2 is FQDESV (reference sequence). The germline V and J ends were trimmed by 2 bases and 9 bases, with 15 bases remaining between them. This CDR3 contains 14 residues. CDR3 bases: TGTGCCAGCAGCTTAACCCCCGCCCAGGGGACGCAGTATTTT. Its translation is CASSLTPAQGTQYF.

The J gene is TRBJ1-1, the V gene TRBV13; D is ambiguous. The CDR3 extends over 16 amino acids. V was shortened by 6 bases and J by 1 base, with 18 bases between the two germline ends. CDR1 and CDR2 (germline): PRHDT, FYEKMQ (reference sequence). The CDR3: CASSLPAGNQNTEAFF. The CDR3 DNA reads TGTGCCAGCAGTTTGCCGGCAGGAAATCAGAACACTGAAGCTTTCTTT.

CDR3 sequence: CASSEGGTSGYNEQFF. The DNA of the CDR3 is TGTGCCAGCAGTGAAGGAGGGACGTCCGGTTACAATGAGCAGTTCTTC. The rearrangement links TRBV6-4 to TRBJ2-1; tentatively, D is TRBD2 (6 bases). Germline lookup yields CDR1 MRHNA and CDR2 SNTAGT. Trimming took 3 bases from V and 4 from J, leaving 16 bases between them. The CDR3 loop spans 16 amino acids.

In this sample, this clone turned up a few times. This sequence joins TRBV5-6 and TRBJ1-2; 11 positions match TRBD1. J lost 0 bases, V lost 3 bases, and 4 bases had no gene match. Looked up from germline, CDR1 is SGHDT and CDR2 is YYEEEE. This CDR3 has 16 amino acids. Written as DNA, the CDR3 is TGTGCCAGCAGCTCTGGACAGGGGGCATCTAACTATGGCTACACCTTC. Translation gives CASSSGQGASNYGYTF.

This CDR3 is CASSSWTSGGASEQFF. CDR3 nucleotides: TGTGCCAGCAGCTCCTGGACTAGCGGGGGGGCCAGTGAGCAGTTCTTC. This chain joins TRBV7-2 and TRBJ2-1; 15 bases fit TRBD2. The germline gives CDR1 SGHTA, CDR2 FQGNSA. V gave up 4 bases and J gave up 9 bases; unmatched junction bases: 7. CDR3 length equals 16 residues.

V and J are TRBV11-3 and TRBJ2-7, with TRBD2 identical over 13 bases. This CDR3 region has 16 residues. CDR1 and CDR2 from the germline V gene are SGHNT and YENEEA. Trimming at V came to 5 bases and at J to 4 bases, leaving 8 bases not matched to a gene. Here the CDR3 reads CASSEGTSGMGYEQYF. CDR3 nucleotides: TGTGCCAGCAGCGAGGGGACTAGCGGGATGGGGTACGAGCAGTACTTC.

This sequence joins TRBV11-2 and TRBJ1-2; possible D gene TRBD1, 6 bases. Trimming removed 1 base at V and 8 bases at J, with 20 bases between. Germline V gives CDR1 SGHAT, CDR2 FQNNGV. This CDR3 is built from 16 residues. CDR3 coding DNA: TGTGCCAGCAGCTTAGTTTCACAGGGTCCGGTACTCGGCTACACCTTC. It specifies CASSLVSQGPVLGYTF.